This TCR beta chain appears in the sequencing data of a study of molecular identifiers for immune sequencing clone quantification (dated by TCRdb to the late 2010s). Study-level background: In a replicate experiment, RNA from 20,000 or 100,000 naive CD8 T cells was split into five aliquots, four of which were sequenced. This methods study used CD8 T cells to benchmark TCR RNA copy counting and molecular-identifier clustering-based TCR repertoire sequencing (MIDCIRS). Paper-wide results and their limitations: Modeling indicated around 3 TCR RNA copies recovered per cell, compared with about 9.7 by digital PCR, which implies a capture efficiency of around 29%. Spiked-in Jurkat TCR RNA (about 10 copies' worth), which is not part of the donor repertoire, was contained in the naive libraries. Spiked-in Jurkat TCR RNA equal to a single cell's worth was reported to be detectable even within 1,100,000 naive CD8 T cells. Without barcode sub-clustering, chimeric consensus sequences inflated TCR diversity; chimeras reached as high as 47%. In CMV-specific effector cells, clones with more than 20 RNA copies accounted for over 98% of molecules, whereas in naive cells such clones accounted for under 1%. The sizes of highly expanded clones could end up underestimated when identical TCR molecules share a barcode.

Library generation was performed with PCR. The sample was run on an Illumina HiSeq 4000. Bulk TCR libraries were generated as previously described, with the TCR primers listed in Table S5 used. Total RNA was purified with the Qiagen AllPrep DNA/RNA kit. Before analysis, reads from multiple sequencing runs of the same library were pooled. The study's processing was this. Only reads with exact TCR constant sequence were kept, trimmed to 150 nt, and grouped by their 12-nt molecular barcodes. Reads inside each barcode group were sub-clustered using a 15% Levenshtein threshold, and a quality-weighted consensus sequence was constructed for each RNA molecule. Non-functional sequences were removed, as were lower-count sequences one edit away from another. Based on a fit of two negative binomial distributions, barcode sub-clusters having less than 20% of the maximum read count were discarded. TCRdb took the public reads, trimmed them with fastp at Q25, ran MiXCR for clone calling and kept in-frame beta chains. Each entry merges the rows of one CDR3 protein and shows their most common DNA and genes. The V and J calls here are based on TCRdb, not the publication. The table for this sample lists just under 650,000 distinct CDR3 sequences; about 20% of them were counted only once. The ten largest clones add up to 0.75% to 0.95% of the sample.

CDR1 and CDR2, looked up from the germline V gene, are SQVTM and ANQGSEA. V and J are truncated by 3 bases and 0 bases respectively, leaving an intervening sequence of 15 bases. From the cysteine through the phenylalanine, the CDR3 covers 16 amino acids. The kept DNA is CDR3 alone, 48 bases in frame from the first base. The sample holds many counts of this clonotype. It has no known antigen specificity. No much larger clonotype is one base removed from it; base qualities were not supplied. Libraries of naive CD8 T cells were built from anywhere between about 17,000 and 1,000,000 sorted cells, with 10%, 30% or 50% of the purified RNA used. On a BD FACSAria II, naive CD8 T cells were FACS-sorted as CD8+CD4-CCR7+CD45RA+ and collected into RLT Plus buffer. To test detection sensitivity, Jurkat RNA equal to 10 or so TCR copies was added to samples of about 20,000-1,100,000 naive CD8 T cells. CD8 T cells were enriched using RosetteSep CD8+ T Cell Enrichment Cocktail and Ficoll-Paque, and the enriched cells then underwent ACK red cell lysis.

This receptor was taken from a human donor in good health. Some libraries in this study had Jurkat cell RNA spiked in. The sequenced material came from naive CD8+ T cells from blood, with Jurkat cell RNA spiked in. What this sample's cell subset or site label stands for: FACS-sorted CD8+CD4-CCR7+CD45RA+ naive T cells. The V and J genes are TRBV29-1 and TRBJ1-3; no D gene can be assigned with confidence. The DNA sequence is given as TGCAGCGTTGATAATGGTCAAGATCTCTCTGGAAACACCATATATTTT. This gives the protein CSVDNGQDLSGNTIYF.